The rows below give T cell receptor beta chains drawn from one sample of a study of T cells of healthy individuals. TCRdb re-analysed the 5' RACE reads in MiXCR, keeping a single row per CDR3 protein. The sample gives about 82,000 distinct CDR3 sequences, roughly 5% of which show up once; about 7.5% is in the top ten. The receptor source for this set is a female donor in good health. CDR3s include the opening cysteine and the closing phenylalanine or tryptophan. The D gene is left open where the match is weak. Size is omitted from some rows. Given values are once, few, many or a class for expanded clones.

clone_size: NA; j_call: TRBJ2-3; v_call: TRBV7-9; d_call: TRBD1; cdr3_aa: CASSLARQGPLTDTQYF; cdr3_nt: TGTGCCAGCAGCTTAGCGAGACAGGGGCCCTTAACAGATACGCAGTATTTT
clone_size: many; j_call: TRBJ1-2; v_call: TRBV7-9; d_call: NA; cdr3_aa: CASSPAQLYGYTF; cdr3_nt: TGTGCCAGCAGCCCCGCTCAGCTCTATGGCTACACCTTC
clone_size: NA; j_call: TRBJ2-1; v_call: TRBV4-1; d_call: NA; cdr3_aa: CASSQERQRVYNEQFF; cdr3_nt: TGCGCCAGCAGCCAAGAGCGCCAGCGGGTATACAATGAGCAGTTCTTC
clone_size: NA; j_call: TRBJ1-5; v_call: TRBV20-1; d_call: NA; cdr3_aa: CSARDPGGTQHF; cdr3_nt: TGCAGTGCTAGAGATCCCGGTGGGACCCAGCATTTT
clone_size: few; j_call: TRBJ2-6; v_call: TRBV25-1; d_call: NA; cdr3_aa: CASSGTALRSGANVLTF; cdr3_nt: TGTGCCAGCAGTGGCACAGCGCTGCGCTCTGGGGCCAACGTCCTGACTTTC
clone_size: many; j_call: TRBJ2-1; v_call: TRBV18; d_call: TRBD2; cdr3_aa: CASSPGLAGDNEQFF; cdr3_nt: TGTGCCAGCTCACCGGGACTAGCGGGGGACAATGAGCAGTTCTTC
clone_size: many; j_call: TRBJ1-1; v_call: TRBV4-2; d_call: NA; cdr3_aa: CASRGGDGTTEAFF; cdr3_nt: TGTGCCAGCAGGGGGGGGGACGGGACGACTGAAGCTTTCTTT
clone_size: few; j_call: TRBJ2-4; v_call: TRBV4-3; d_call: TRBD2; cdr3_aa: CASSQDRARREGPRLYF; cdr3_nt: TGCGCCAGCAGCCAAGATAGAGCAAGGCGGGAGGGCCCTCGTTTGTACTTC
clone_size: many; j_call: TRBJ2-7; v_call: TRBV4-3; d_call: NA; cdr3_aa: CASSQREGGYEQYF; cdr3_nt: TGCGCCAGCAGCCAGCGAGAAGGGGGATACGAGCAGTACTTC
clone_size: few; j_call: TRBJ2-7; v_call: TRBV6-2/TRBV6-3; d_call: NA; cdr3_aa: CASSEPNGRSYEQYF; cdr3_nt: TGTGCCAGCAGCGAACCGAACGGACGGTCCTACGAGCAGTACTTC
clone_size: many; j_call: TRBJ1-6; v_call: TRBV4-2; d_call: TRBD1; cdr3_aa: CASSPRGRGDSPLHF; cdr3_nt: TGTGCCAGCAGCCCTAGGGGGCGCGGGGATTCACCCCTCCACTTT
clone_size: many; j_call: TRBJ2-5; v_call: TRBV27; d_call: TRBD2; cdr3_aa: CASSFVSGRGETQYF; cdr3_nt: TGTGCCAGCAGTTTTGTGAGCGGGAGGGGAGAGACCCAGTACTTC
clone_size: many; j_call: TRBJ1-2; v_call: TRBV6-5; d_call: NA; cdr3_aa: CASSPNGGSLNYGYTF; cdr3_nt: TGTGCCAGCAGCCCCAATGGGGGCTCTCTTAACTATGGCTACACCTTC
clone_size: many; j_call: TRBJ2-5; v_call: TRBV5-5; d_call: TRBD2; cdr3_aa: CASSLMGGRGYETQYF; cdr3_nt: TGTGCCAGCAGCTTGATGGGCGGGAGAGGGTATGAGACCCAGTACTTC
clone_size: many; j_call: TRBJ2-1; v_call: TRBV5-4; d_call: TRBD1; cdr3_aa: CASSLYPGTGGKGNYNEQFF; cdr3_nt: TGTGCCAGCAGCTTGTACCCCGGGACAGGGGGAAAGGGCAACTACAATGAGCAGTTCTTC
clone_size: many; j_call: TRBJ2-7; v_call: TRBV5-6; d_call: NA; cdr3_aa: CASSLLSWSSSSYEQYF; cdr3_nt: TGTGCCAGCAGCTTGTTGAGTTGGTCTAGTAGCTCCTACGAGCAGTACTTC
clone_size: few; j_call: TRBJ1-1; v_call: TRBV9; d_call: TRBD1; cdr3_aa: CASSVGTGEGVAEAFF; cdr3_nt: TGTGCCAGCAGCGTAGGGACAGGCGAGGGGGTCGCTGAAGCTTTCTTT
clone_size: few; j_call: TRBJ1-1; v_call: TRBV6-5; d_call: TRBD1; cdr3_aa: CASTQTGAEAFF; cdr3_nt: TGTGCCAGCACCCAGACAGGGGCTGAAGCTTTCTTT
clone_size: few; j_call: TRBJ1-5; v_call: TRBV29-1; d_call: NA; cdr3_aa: CSVGERDQPQHF; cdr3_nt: TGCAGCGTTGGGGAGAGGGATCAGCCCCAGCATTTT
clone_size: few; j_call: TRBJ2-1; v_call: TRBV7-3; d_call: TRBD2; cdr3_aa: CASSSLTSGSTLVRGEQFF; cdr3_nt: TGTGCCAGCAGCTCTCTAACTAGCGGGTCTACCCTCGTCAGGGGTGAGCAGTTCTTC
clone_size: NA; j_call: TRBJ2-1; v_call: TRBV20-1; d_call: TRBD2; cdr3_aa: CSARDSVTSGEPNEQFF; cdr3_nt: TGCAGTGCTAGAGATTCCGTAACTAGCGGGGAGCCCAATGAGCAGTTCTTC
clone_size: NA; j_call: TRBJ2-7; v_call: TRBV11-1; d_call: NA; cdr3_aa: CASSSGPGEQYF; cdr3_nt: TGTGCCAGCAGCTCGGGACCGGGGGAGCAGTACTTC
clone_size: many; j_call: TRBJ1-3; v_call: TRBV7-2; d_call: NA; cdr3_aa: CASSSYGGGGNTIYF; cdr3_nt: TGTGCCAGCAGCTCGTATGGGGGGGGAGGAAACACCATATATTTT
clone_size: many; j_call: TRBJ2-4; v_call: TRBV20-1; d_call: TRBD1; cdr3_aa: CSAPRGLRTGPKNIQYF; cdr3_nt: TGCAGTGCTCCTAGAGGACTTCGGACAGGGCCAAAAAACATTCAGTACTTC
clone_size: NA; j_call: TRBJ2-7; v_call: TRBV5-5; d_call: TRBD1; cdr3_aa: CASSTGDSPWYF; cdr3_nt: TGTGCCAGCAGCACCGGGGACAGTCCGTGGTACTTC
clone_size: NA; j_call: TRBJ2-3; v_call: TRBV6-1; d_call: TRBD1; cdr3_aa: CASRWGTGKTDTQYF; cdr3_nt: TGTGCCAGCAGGTGGGGGACAGGGAAGACAGATACGCAGTATTTT
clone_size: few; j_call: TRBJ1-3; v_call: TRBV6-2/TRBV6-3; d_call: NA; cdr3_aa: CASRHFDSSGNTIYF; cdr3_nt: TGTGCCAGCAGACACTTCGACAGCTCTGGAAACACCATATATTTT